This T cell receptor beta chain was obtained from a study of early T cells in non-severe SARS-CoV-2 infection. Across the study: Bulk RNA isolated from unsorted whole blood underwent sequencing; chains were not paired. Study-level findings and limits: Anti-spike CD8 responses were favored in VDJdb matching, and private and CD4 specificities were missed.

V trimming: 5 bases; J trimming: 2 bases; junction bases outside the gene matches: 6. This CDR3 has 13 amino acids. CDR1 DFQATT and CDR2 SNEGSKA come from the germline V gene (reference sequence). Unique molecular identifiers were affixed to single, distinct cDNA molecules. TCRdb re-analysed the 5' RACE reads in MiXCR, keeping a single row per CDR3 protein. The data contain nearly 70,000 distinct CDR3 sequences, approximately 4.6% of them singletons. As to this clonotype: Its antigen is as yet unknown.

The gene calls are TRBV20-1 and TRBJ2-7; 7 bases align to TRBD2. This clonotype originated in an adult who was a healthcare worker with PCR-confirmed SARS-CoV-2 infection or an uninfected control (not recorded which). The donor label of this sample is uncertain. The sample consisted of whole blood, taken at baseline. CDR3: CSAPRRGTYEQYF. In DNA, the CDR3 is TGCAGTGCTCCCCGGCGGGGGACCTACGAGCAGTACTTC.